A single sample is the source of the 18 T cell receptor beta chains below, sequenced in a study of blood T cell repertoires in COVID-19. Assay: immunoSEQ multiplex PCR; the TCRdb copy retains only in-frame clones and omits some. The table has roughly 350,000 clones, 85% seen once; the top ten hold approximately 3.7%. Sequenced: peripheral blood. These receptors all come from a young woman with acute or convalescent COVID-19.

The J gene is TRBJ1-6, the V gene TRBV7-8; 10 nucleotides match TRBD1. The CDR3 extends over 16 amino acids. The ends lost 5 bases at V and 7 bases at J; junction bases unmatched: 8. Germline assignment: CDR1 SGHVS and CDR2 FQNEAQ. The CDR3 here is CASSVGKDRGNSPLHF. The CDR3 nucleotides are TGTGCCAGCAGCGTGGGGAAGGACAGGGGGAATTCACCCCTCCACTTT.

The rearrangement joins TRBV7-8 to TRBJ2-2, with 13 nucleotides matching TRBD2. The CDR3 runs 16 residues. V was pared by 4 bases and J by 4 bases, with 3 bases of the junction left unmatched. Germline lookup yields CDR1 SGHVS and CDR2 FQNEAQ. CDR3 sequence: CASSSRLAGGTGELFF. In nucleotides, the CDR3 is TGTGCCAGCAGCTCTCGACTAGCGGGGGGCACCGGGGAGCTGTTTTTT.

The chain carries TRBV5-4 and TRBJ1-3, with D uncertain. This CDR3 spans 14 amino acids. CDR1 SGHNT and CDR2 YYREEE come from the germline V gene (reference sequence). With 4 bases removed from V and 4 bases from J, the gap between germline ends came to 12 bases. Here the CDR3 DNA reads TGTGCCAGCAGCATACCGGGAAGCGGAAACACCATATATTTT. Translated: CASSIPGSGNTIYF.

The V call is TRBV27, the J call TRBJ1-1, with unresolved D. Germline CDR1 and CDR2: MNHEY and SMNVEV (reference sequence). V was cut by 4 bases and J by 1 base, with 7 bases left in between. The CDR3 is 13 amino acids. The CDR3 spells CASSSSGNTEAFF. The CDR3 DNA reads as TGTGCCAGCAGTTCCTCAGGGAACACTGAAGCTTTCTTT.

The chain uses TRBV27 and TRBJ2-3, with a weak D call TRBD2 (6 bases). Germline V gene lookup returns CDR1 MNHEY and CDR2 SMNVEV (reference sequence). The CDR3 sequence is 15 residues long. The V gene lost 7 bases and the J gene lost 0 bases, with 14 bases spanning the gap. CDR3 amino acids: CASTGSGYSTDTQYF. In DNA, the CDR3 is TGTGCCAGCACGGGAAGCGGGTACAGCACAGATACGCAGTATTTT.

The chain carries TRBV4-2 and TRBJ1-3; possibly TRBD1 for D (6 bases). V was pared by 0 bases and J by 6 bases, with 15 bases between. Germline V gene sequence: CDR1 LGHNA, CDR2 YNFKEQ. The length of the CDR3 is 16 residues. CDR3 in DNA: TGTGCCAGCAGCCAAGATTATGGGGGCGCAGTAAACACCATATATTTT. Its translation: CASSQDYGGAVNTIYF.

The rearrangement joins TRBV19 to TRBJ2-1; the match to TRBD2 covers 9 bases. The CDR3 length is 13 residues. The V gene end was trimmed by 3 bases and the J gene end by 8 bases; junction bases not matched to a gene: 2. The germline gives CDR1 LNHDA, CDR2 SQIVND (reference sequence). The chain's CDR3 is CASSIAGGDEQFF. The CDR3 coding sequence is TGTGCCAGTAGTATTGCGGGAGGGGATGAGCAGTTCTTC.

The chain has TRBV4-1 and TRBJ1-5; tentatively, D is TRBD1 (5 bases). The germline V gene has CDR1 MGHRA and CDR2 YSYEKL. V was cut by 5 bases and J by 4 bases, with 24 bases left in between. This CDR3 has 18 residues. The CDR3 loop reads CASSLMGGGQTTNQPQHF. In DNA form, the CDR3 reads TGCGCCAGCAGCTTGATGGGGGGGGGTCAAACTACTAATCAGCCCCAGCATTTT.

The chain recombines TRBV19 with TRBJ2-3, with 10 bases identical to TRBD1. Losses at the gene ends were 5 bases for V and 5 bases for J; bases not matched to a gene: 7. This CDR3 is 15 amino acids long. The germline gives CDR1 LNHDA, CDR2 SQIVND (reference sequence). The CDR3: CASSSGTGEGDTQYF. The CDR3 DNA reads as TGTGCCAGTAGTTCCGGGACAGGGGAAGGAGATACGCAGTATTTT. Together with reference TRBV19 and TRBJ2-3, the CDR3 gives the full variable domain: DGGITQSPKYLFRKEGQNVTLSCEQNLNHDAMYWYRQDPGQGLRLIYYSQIVNDFQKGDIAEGYSVSREKKESFPLTVTSAQKNPTAFYLCASSSGTGEGDTQYFGPGTRLTVL.

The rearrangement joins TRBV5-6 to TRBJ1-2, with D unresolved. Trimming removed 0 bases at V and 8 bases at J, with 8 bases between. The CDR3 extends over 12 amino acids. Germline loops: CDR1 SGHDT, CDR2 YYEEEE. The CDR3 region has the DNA TGTGCCAGCAGCTTGGAAGTGGAGGGCTACACCTTC. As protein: CASSLEVEGYTF. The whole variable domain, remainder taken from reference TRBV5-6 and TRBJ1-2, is DAGVTQSPTHLIKTRGQQVTLRCSPKSGHDTVSWYQQALGQGPQFIFQYYEEEERQRGNFPDRFSGHQFPNYSSELNVNALLLGDSALYLCASSLEVEGYTFGSGTRLTVV.

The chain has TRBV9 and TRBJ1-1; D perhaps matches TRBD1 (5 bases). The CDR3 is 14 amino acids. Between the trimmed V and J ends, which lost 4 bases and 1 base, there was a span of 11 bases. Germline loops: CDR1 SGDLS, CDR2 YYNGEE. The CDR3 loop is CASSPPGGNTEAFF. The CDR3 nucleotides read TGTGCCAGCAGCCCACCGGGGGGGAACACTGAAGCTTTCTTT.

The CDR3 DNA is TGTGCCAGCAGGGAAAGGACAGCGAATCAGCCCCAGCATTTT. This encodes CASRERTANQPQHF. The chain has TRBV2 and TRBJ1-5; TRBD1 might be the D (6 bases). Trimming took off 6 bases at V and 4 bases at J, with 13 bases between the two ends. CDR1 and CDR2 (germline): SNHLY, FYNNEI. The CDR3 length is 14 residues.

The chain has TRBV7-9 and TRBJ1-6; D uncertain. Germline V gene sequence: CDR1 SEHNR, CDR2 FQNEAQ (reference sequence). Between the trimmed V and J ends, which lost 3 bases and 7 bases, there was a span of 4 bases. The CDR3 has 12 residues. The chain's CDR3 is CASSFENSPLHF. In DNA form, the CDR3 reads TGTGCCAGCAGCTTCGAGAATTCACCCCTCCACTTT.

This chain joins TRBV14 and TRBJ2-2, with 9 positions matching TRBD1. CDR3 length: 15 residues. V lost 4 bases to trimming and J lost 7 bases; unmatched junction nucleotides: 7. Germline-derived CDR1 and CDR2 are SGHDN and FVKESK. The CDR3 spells CASSLLGQGIGELFF. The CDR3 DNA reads TGTGCCAGCAGCCTCCTGGGACAGGGAATCGGGGAGCTGTTTTTT. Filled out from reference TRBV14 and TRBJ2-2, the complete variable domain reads EAGVTQFPSHSVIEKGQTVTLRCDPISGHDNLYWYRRVMGKEIKFLLHFVKESKQDESGMPNNRFLAERTGGTYSTLKVQPAELEDSGVYFCASSLLGQGIGELFFGEGSRLTVL.

CDR3 DNA sequence: TGCGCCAGCAGCCTCTTAATGCCGGGGAACTCACCCCTCCACTTT. This sequence encodes CASSLLMPGNSPLHF. The chain combines TRBV4-1 with TRBJ1-6; no definite D call. Trimming took 4 bases from V and 10 from J, leaving 17 bases between them. This CDR3 is built from 15 residues. CDR1 and CDR2 from the germline V gene are MGHRA and YSYEKL.

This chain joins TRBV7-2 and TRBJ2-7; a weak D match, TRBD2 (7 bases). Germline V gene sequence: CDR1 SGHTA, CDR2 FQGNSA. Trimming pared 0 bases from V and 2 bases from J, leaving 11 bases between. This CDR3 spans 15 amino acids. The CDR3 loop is CASSLARGPAYEQYF. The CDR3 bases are TGTGCCAGCAGCTTAGCGCGGGGGCCCGCCTACGAGCAGTACTTC. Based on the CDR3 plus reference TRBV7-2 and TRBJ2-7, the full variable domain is GAGVSQSPSNKVTEKGKDVELRCDPISGHTALYWYRQSLGQGLEFLIYFQGNSAPDKSGLPSDRFSAERTGGSVSTLTIQRTQQEDSAVYLCASSLARGPAYEQYFGPGTRLTVT.

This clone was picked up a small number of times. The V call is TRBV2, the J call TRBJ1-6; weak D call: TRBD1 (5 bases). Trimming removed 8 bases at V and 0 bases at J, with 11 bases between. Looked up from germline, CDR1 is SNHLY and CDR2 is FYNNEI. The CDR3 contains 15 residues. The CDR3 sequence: CASLTEISYNSPLHF. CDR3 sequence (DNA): TGTGCCAGCTTGACAGAAATCTCCTATAATTCACCCCTCCACTTT.

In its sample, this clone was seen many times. CDR3 bases: TGTGCCAGCAGTCCACAGATATACCGGGACAGAAACATTCAGTACTTC. This encodes CASSPQIYRDRNIQYF. The rearrangement links TRBV2 to TRBJ2-4; the match to TRBD1 covers 7 bases. Germline V gene lookup returns CDR1 SNHLY and CDR2 FYNNEI. The CDR3 is 16 amino acids. With V trimmed by 5 bases and J by 6 bases, 13 bases remained unmatched. The complete variable domain, with remaining parts taken from reference TRBV2 and TRBJ2-4, reads EPEVTQTPSHQVTQMGQEVILRCVPISNHLYFYWYRQILGQKVEFLVSFYNNEISEKSEIFDDQFSVERPDGSNFTLKIRSTKLEDSAMYFCASSPQIYRDRNIQYFGAGTRLSVL.